These 26 T cell receptor beta chains came from one sample sequenced in a study of vaccination and CD4 T cells after COVID-19. The Oncomine TCR Beta short-read assay generated sequence data from the DNA of cultured CD4+ T cells. TCRdb independently ran MiXCR on the PCR reads; one entry per CDR3 protein. The sample shows 11,000 or so distinct CDR3 sequences, roughly 48% of them seen only once. As for treatment: approximately nine-day PBMC culture with coronavirus spike peptide pools or control peptides (ViraFEST assay). Their antigen targets remain unknown. Sequencing was carried out using CD4+ T cells from blood, cultured in vitro. The receptors here all came from a human donor who had recovered from COVID-19.

The rearrangement links TRBV6-5 to TRBJ1-3; D is unclear. V was shortened by 0 bases and J by 0 bases, with 12 bases between the two germline ends. Germline assignment: CDR1 MNHEY and CDR2 SVGAGI. The CDR3 is 17 amino acids. The CDR3 loop reads CASSYSPASSSGNTIYF. In DNA, the CDR3 is TGTGCCAGCAGTTACTCTCCCGCCAGTAGCTCTGGAAACACCATATATTTT.

The rearrangement uses TRBV6-5 and TRBJ2-7; TRBD2 matches at 9 bases. With 2 bases clipped from V and 4 bases from J, the junction kept 3 bases outside the gene matches. The CDR3 has 14 residues. Germline assignment: CDR1 MNHEY and CDR2 SVGAGI. CDR3 sequence reads: CASSYRLAGYEQYF. CDR3 nucleotide sequence: TGTGCCAGCAGTTACAGGCTAGCGGGATACGAGCAGTACTTC.

J is TRBJ2-7 and V is TRBV4-3, with TRBD1 matching 9 bases. The CDR3 runs to 17 residues. Germline loops: CDR1 LGHNA, CDR2 YSLEER. V lost 4 bases to trimming and J lost 5 bases; unmatched junction nucleotides: 15. The CDR3 region is CASSRDSGTGTRNEQYF. The CDR3 nucleotides are TGCGCCAGCAGCCGAGACTCCGGGACAGGGACGAGGAACGAGCAGTACTTC.

V and J are TRBV25-1 and TRBJ2-2, with TRBD2 matching over 14 bases. The CDR3 runs 17 residues. Germline CDR1 MGHDK, CDR2 SYGVNS. The J segment lost 3 bases and the V segment lost 4 bases, leaving 4 bases of the junction unmatched. The CDR3 DNA sequence: TGTGCCAGCAGTGGCGGGACTAGCGGGAGTTACACCGGGGAGCTGTTTTTT. Protein: CASSGGTSGSYTGELFF.

This clonotype was seen a handful of times. The chain has TRBV24-1 and TRBJ1-2; D is possibly TRBD1 (5 bases). Germline lookup yields CDR1 KGHDR and CDR2 SFDVKD. The CDR3 length is 12 residues. V was pared by 4 bases and J by 8 bases, with 10 bases between. CDR3 DNA: TGTGCCACCAGTGACTTCAGGGACGGCTACACCTTC. It encodes CATSDFRDGYTF.

This clonotype was counted a few times. The V gene is TRBV24-1, the J gene TRBJ2-4; D not certain. The CDR3 is 14 amino acids. Between the trimmed V and J ends, which lost 4 bases and 7 bases, there was a span of 13 bases. Germline V gives CDR1 KGHDR, CDR2 SFDVKD. CDR3 DNA sequence: TGTGCCACCAGTGACAGTCCCGGGCGGAACATTCAGTACTTC. It is translated as CATSDSPGRNIQYF.

In its sample, this clonotype is large. The chain combines TRBV27 with TRBJ1-1; the match to TRBD1 covers 7 bases. CDR1 MNHEY and CDR2 SMNVEV come from the germline V gene (reference sequence). The CDR3 covers 15 residues. J lost 2 bases, V lost 5 bases, and 8 bases had no gene match. CDR3: CASSPGDRPNTEAFF. CDR3 nucleotide sequence: TGTGCCAGCAGTCCCGGGGACAGACCTAACACTGAAGCTTTCTTT.

This chain links TRBV20-1 with TRBJ2-7, with 8 bases matching TRBD2. In germline, CDR1 is DFQATT, CDR2 SNEGSKA (reference sequence). The V segment lost 5 bases and the J segment 5 bases; nucleotides outside the gene matches: 11. The CDR3 totals 14 residues. Here the CDR3 reads CSAPGNSGTHEQYF. In DNA form, the CDR3 reads TGCAGTGCTCCTGGGAATAGCGGGACCCACGAGCAGTACTTC.

The V and J genes are TRBV12-5 and TRBJ1-5; TRBD1 might be the D (6 bases). Trimming left V 8 bases short and J 7 bases short, with 15 bases between. Germline CDR1 reads LGHNT; CDR2 reads FRNRAP. The CDR3 runs 13 residues. CDR3 region: CASTQGGGQPQHF. The CDR3 nucleotides read TGTGCTAGTACCCAAGGGGGAGGACAGCCCCAGCATTTT. Drawing the rest from reference TRBV12-5 and TRBJ1-5, the complete variable domain is DARVTQTPRHKVTEMGQEVTMRCQPILGHNTVFWYRQTMMQGLELLAYFRNRAPLDDSGMPKDRFSAEMPDATLATLKIQPSEPRDSAVYFCASTQGGGQPQHFGDGTRLSIL.

The rearrangement uses TRBV30 and TRBJ1-1, with 10 bases fitting TRBD1. Trimming cost V 5 bases and J 4 bases; bases outside gene matches: 7. The CDR3 extends over 14 amino acids. Germline V gene sequence: CDR1 GTSNPN, CDR2 SVGIG (reference sequence). DNA for the CDR3: TGTGCCTGGGGTGGTCGGACAGGGGGCACTGAAGCTTTCTTT. Translated, it gives CAWGGRTGGTEAFF.

This clonotype was found a few times. The chain links TRBV2 to TRBJ1-1; unclear D gene. V lost 7 bases, J lost 5 bases, and 11 bases lay in between. This CDR3 is 12 amino acids long. Germline CDR1 SNHLY, CDR2 FYNNEI. The CDR3 is CASMYRRTEAFF. CDR3 sequence (DNA): TGTGCCAGCATGTACAGACGGACTGAAGCTTTCTTT.

J is TRBJ2-3 and V is TRBV27; 10 nucleotides match TRBD2. V gave up 2 bases and J gave up 4 bases; unmatched junction bases: 6. Germline V gives CDR1 MNHEY, CDR2 SMNVEV (reference sequence). The CDR3 is made up of 16 amino acids. The CDR3 here is CASSLQAGGIADTQYF. The CDR3 bases are TGTGCCAGCAGTTTACAAGCGGGAGGGATCGCAGATACGCAGTATTTT.

Only a few counts were recorded for this clonotype. The chain employs TRBV20-1 and TRBJ2-5, with D tentatively TRBD2 (6 bases). Germline V lookup: CDR1 DFQATT, CDR2 SNEGSKA (reference sequence). The CDR3 contains 12 residues. This CDR3 is CRGGSQQETQYF. The CDR3 nucleotides read TGCAGGGGGGGTAGTCAGCAAGAGACCCAGTACTTC.

In its sample, this clonotype was seen a few times. V gene TRBV30 combines with J gene TRBJ1-1; D perhaps matches TRBD1 (5 bases). CDR3 size: 13 residues. The germline CDR1 and CDR2 sequences are GTSNPN and SVGIG (reference sequence). V lost 2 bases to trimming and J lost 1 base, with 8 bases between them. The CDR3 is CAWSPTANTEAFF. CDR3 bases: TGTGCCTGGAGTCCGACAGCGAACACTGAAGCTTTCTTT.

The chain's CDR3 is CASSHRTSGVYNEQFF. For the CDR3, the DNA is TGTGCCAGCAGCCACCGGACTAGCGGGGTATACAATGAGCAGTTCTTC. The gene calls are TRBV7-9 and TRBJ2-1, with 12 bases lining up with TRBD2. The germline CDR1 and CDR2 sequences are SEHNR and FQNEAQ (reference sequence). V gave up 5 bases and J gave up 4 bases; unmatched junction bases: 6. This CDR3 contains 16 residues.

The rearrangement links TRBV5-4 to TRBJ2-1; either TRBD1 or TRBD2 may supply D (6 bases each). The germline CDR1 and CDR2 sequences are SGHNT and YYREEE (reference sequence). The CDR3 has 13 amino acids. The V end lost 4 bases, the J end lost 5 bases, and 10 bases lay between the germline ends. Here the CDR3 reads CASSLRDNNEQFF. DNA of the CDR3: TGTGCCAGCAGCCTGCGGGACAACAATGAGCAGTTCTTC.

This clonotype turned up a few times. The chain employs TRBV28 and TRBJ1-2, with unresolved D. The V end was cut by 5 bases, the J end by 6 bases, with 16 bases between. CDR3 length equals 14 residues. The germline V gene has CDR1 MDHEN and CDR2 SYDVKM. The CDR3 nucleotides read TGTGCCAGCAGTAGAAGGATAGGGCTGAATGGCTACACCTTC. Translated, it gives CASSRRIGLNGYTF.

The chain employs TRBV7-2 and TRBJ2-3, with 7 bases that match TRBD1. The V gene end was trimmed by 5 bases and the J gene end by 4 bases; junction bases not matched to a gene: 3. This CDR3 comprises 13 residues. Germline V gives CDR1 SGHTA, CDR2 FQGNSA. The DNA of the CDR3 is TGTGCCAGCAGCGTACAGGGGCCAGATACGCAGTATTTT. Its protein is CASSVQGPDTQYF.

The genes are TRBV6-1 and TRBJ2-1; TRBD2 matches at 7 bases. V gave up 6 bases and J gave up 4 bases; unmatched junction bases: 9. Germline loops: CDR1 MNHNS, CDR2 SASEGT. The CDR3 extends over 15 amino acids. CDR3: CASRVERETYNEQFF. CDR3 DNA: TGTGCCAGCAGGGTCGAGCGGGAAACATACAATGAGCAGTTCTTC.

On this clonotype itself: Relative to the germline gene, one junction end is altered; a read error may explain this. The chain joins TRBV7-9 to TRBJ2-6, with D perhaps matching TRBD2 (5 bases). The CDR3 loop spans 15 amino acids. CDR1 and CDR2 from the germline V gene are SEHNR and FQNEAQ (reference sequence). CDR3 protein: CASSYRGSGTNVLTF. CDR3 nucleotide sequence: TGTGCCAGCAGCTACCGGGGATCTGGGACCAACGTCCTGACTTTC.

This clonotype was detected a few times. The CDR3 bases are TGTGCCAGCAGCTTTTTGACAGGGAATGGCTATGGCTACACCTTC. Translation: CASSFLTGNGYGYTF. The chain is built from TRBV7-9 and TRBJ1-2, with 7 positions matching TRBD1. J was trimmed by 4 bases and V by 3 bases; bases with no gene match: 8. The germline V gene has CDR1 SEHNR and CDR2 FQNEAQ (reference sequence). There are 15 residues in the CDR3.

The gene calls are TRBV18 and TRBJ2-1; 8 bases match TRBD2. Germline values: CDR1 KGHSH, CDR2 LQKENI. The CDR3 runs 15 residues. Losses at the gene ends were 3 bases for V and 9 bases for J; bases not matched to a gene: 10. The CDR3 loop is CASSPQETSVTEQFF. The CDR3 DNA sequence: TGTGCCAGCTCACCTCAAGAGACTAGCGTAACTGAGCAGTTCTTC.

This clonotype was detected only a few times. The genes are TRBV20-1 and TRBJ1-5; no definite D call. Trimming removed 0 bases from V and 6 bases from J, with 15 bases in between. From germline, CDR1 is DFQATT and CDR2 SNEGSKA (reference sequence). The CDR3 runs 15 residues. The CDR3 here is CSAREPRGGVQPQHF. CDR3 coding DNA: TGCAGTGCTAGAGAGCCCCGAGGTGGCGTTCAGCCCCAGCATTTT.

This clonotype appeared a few times. The chain has TRBV6-1 and TRBJ2-2; 7 nucleotides match TRBD1. Unmatched junction bases numbered 17, after V lost 7 bases and J lost 3 bases. Germline V gives CDR1 MNHNS, CDR2 SASEGT. This CDR3 is 18 amino acids long. The CDR3 bases are TGTGCCAGCAATCAACCTCTAGGGGGCTCCATGGACACCGGGGAGCTGTTTTTT. Encoded protein: CASNQPLGGSMDTGELFF.

This clonotype appeared once. The V and J genes are TRBV20-1 and TRBJ2-1, with a possible D match to TRBD2 (5 bases). The CDR3 length is 13 residues. V was clipped by 6 bases and J by 0 bases, with 9 bases between them. CDR1 and CDR2 (germline): DFQATT, SNEGSKA (reference sequence). CDR3 sequence reads: CSASRASYNEQFF. The CDR3 DNA follows: TGCAGTGCCTCGAGGGCCTCCTACAATGAGCAGTTCTTC.

CDR3 sequence: CASSAYLGSYNSPLHF. The CDR3 DNA reads TGTGCCAGCAGCGCTTATTTGGGTTCTTATAATTCACCCCTCCACTTT. The chain recombines TRBV11-2 with TRBJ1-6; D ambiguous. The length of the CDR3 is 16 residues. Trimming took off 5 bases at V and 4 bases at J, with 15 bases between the two ends. The V gene's germline CDR1 is SGHAT and CDR2 FQNNGV.